One sample yielded the 2 T cell receptor beta chains listed below, sequenced in a study of control samples from healthy donors and cancer patients. Method: immunoSEQ multiplex PCR; TCRdb's copy keeps in-frame clones and lacks some. The repertoire consists of under 200,000 clones, with about 94% occurring once and the leading ten covering over 4%. The sample taken for sequencing was blood. Receptors were obtained from a woman in her sixties in good health.

The V and J genes are TRBV7-9 and TRBJ1-1; a possible D gene is TRBD1 (6 bases). Trimming shortened V by 2 bases and J by 0 bases, and 22 bases separated the two germline ends. The germline V gene encodes CDR1 SEHNR and CDR2 FQNEAQ (reference sequence). The CDR3 contains 19 residues. CDR3 in DNA: TGTGCCAGCAGCTTACTGGGGGGGCAGTTGGGAACCATGAACACTGAAGCTTTCTTT. Protein sequence: CASSLLGGQLGTMNTEAFF.

The chain has TRBV15 and TRBJ2-3; 8 nucleotides agree with TRBD2. This CDR3 has 18 amino acids. Germline CDR1 reads LNHNV; CDR2 reads YYDKDF (reference sequence). V was pared by 3 bases and J by 1 base, with 12 bases of the junction left unmatched. The CDR3 DNA follows: TGTGCCACCAGCAGGGGTTTAGTAAGAGCGGGGGGCACAGATACGCAGTATTTT. This translates into CATSRGLVRAGGTDTQYF.